The 23 T cell receptor beta chains listed next were all sequenced from one sample in a study of blood T cells in healthy people across ages. With a J-beta primer mix and a sample-barcoded 5' primer, a second PCR ran about 7 to 12 cycles. TCRdb reanalysed the 5' RACE reads using MiXCR and keeps one entry per CDR3 protein. The sample contains roughly 2 million distinct CDR3 sequences, about 50% of which appear only once. Material: blood. These receptors were collected from a woman aged 40-49 years in good health.

This clonotype was seen more than once but under ten times. The chain couples TRBV20-1 to TRBJ1-2; TRBD1 is a possible D gene (5 bases). CDR3 length: 20 residues. The germline CDR1 and CDR2 sequences are DFQATT and SNEGSKA (reference sequence). The ends were cut back, 1 base at V and 6 bases at J, with 33 bases in the middle. The CDR3 sequence: CSARVTMDGAGPRGMDGYTF. The CDR3 DNA reads TGCAGTGCTAGAGTTACCATGGATGGCGCAGGGCCAAGGGGTATGGATGGCTACACCTTC.

CDR3 sequence: CSARGPGTYNSPLHF. The CDR3 region has the DNA TGCAGTGCTAGGGGGCCAGGGACCTATAATTCACCCCTCCACTTT. The V and J genes are TRBV20-1 and TRBJ1-6, with D possibly being TRBD1 (5 bases). Germline CDR1 reads DFQATT; CDR2 reads SNEGSKA (reference sequence). The CDR3 extends over 15 amino acids. V shed 3 bases and J shed 2 bases, with 11 bases lying between them.

The chain is built from TRBV20-1 and TRBJ2-1, with 9 bases fitting TRBD2. The CDR3 has 15 residues. Germline CDR1 is DFQATT and CDR2 is SNEGSKA (reference sequence). V trimming: 2 bases; J trimming: 4 bases; junction bases outside the gene matches: 6. The DNA of the CDR3 is TGCAGTGCTAGATCCCAGCGGGGGGTATACAATGAGCAGTTCTTC. Translation: CSARSQRGVYNEQFF.

The chain has TRBV7-3 and TRBJ2-6, with D perhaps being TRBD1 or TRBD2 (5 bases each). V lost 3 bases and J 4 bases, leaving 7 bases between the germline ends. The CDR3 is made up of 14 amino acids. Looked up from germline, CDR1 is SGHTA and CDR2 is FQGTGA. The CDR3 region has the DNA TGTGCCAGCAGCTTCAGGGACGGGGCCAACGTCCTGACTTTC. This translates into CASSFRDGANVLTF.

The chain employs TRBV13 and TRBJ2-7, with D unclear. The J call is in doubt because the DNA end fits TRBJ2-4 better. The CDR3 extends over 15 amino acids. Germline V lookup: CDR1 PRHDT, CDR2 FYEKMQ (reference sequence). CDR3 sequence (DNA): TGTGCCAGCGGCAACATAACCCCGGGCAAAAACATTCAGTACTTC. Translating gives CASGNITPGKNIQYF.

The sample holds a few counts of this clonotype. The chain recombines TRBV6-5 with TRBJ2-7; TRBD2 might be the D (5 bases). This CDR3 spans 15 amino acids. The V end lost 0 bases, the J end lost 1 base, and 10 bases lay between the germline ends. CDR1 is MNHEY, CDR2 SVGAGI, per germline. The CDR3 sequence is CASSYSAGTSYEQYF. The CDR3 DNA follows: TGTGCCAGCAGTTACTCTGCGGGCACTTCCTACGAGCAGTACTTC.

The V gene is TRBV5-1, the J gene TRBJ2-7; 8 nucleotides line up with TRBD1. Germline trimming cut 6 bases from V and 7 bases from J; bases unmatched to any gene: 12. CDR3 length: 14 residues. Germline loops: CDR1 SGHRS, CDR2 YFSETQ. The CDR3 DNA is TGCGCCAGCAACCAACAGACAGGGGACAATGAGCAGTACTTC. Amino acid sequence: CASNQQTGDNEQYF. Complete variable domain (other parts from reference TRBV5-1 and TRBJ2-7): KAGVTQTPRYLIKTRGQQVTLSCSPISGHRSVSWYQQTPGQGLQFLFEYFSETQRNKGNFPGRFSGRQFSNSRSEMNVSTLELGDSALYLCASNQQTGDNEQYFGPGTRLTVT.

This clonotype occurred a few times. The V gene is TRBV25-1, the J gene TRBJ1-4; 9 bases fit TRBD1. V shed 4 bases and J 3 bases; nucleotides not matched to a gene: 6. Per the germline V gene, CDR1 is MGHDK and CDR2 is SYGVNS. The CDR3 length is 16 residues. CDR3 sequence: CASSAQDRGPNEKLFF. The CDR3 bases are TGTGCCAGCAGTGCCCAGGACAGGGGCCCTAATGAAAAACTGTTTTTT.

This clonotype was observed a handful of times. The CDR3 reads CASIYQLTGTQYF. The CDR3, as DNA: TGTGCCAGCATCTACCAGCTGACGGGTACGCAGTATTTT. V and J are TRBV27 and TRBJ2-3; D not resolved. Trimming removed 7 bases at V and 8 bases at J, with 16 bases between. This CDR3 is 13 amino acids long. The V gene's germline CDR1 is MNHEY and CDR2 SMNVEV (reference sequence).

This clonotype was recorded only once. The rearrangement joins TRBV27 to TRBJ2-5; D unresolved. CDR1 is MNHEY, CDR2 SMNVEV, per germline (reference sequence). The length of the CDR3 is 15 residues. V was cut by 3 bases and J by 0 bases, with 11 bases left in between. The CDR3 loop is CASSLTRVYQETQYF. CDR3 coding DNA: TGTGCCAGCAGTTTGACAAGGGTGTACCAAGAGACCCAGTACTTC.

The chain joins TRBV6-5 to TRBJ2-5; D gene ambiguous. CDR3 length equals 11 residues. CDR1 MNHEY and CDR2 SVGAGI come from the germline V gene. Trimming stripped 8 bases from V and 0 bases from J, with 4 bases between. This CDR3 reads CASQDQETQYF. CDR3 coding DNA: TGTGCCAGCCAGGACCAAGAGACCCAGTACTTC.

This clonotype was observed a handful of times. The chain has TRBV27 and TRBJ2-4, with 7 bases that match TRBD2. The closer fit of TRBJ2-7 to the DNA end suggests the J call may be wrong. Germline V gene lookup returns CDR1 MNHEY and CDR2 SMNVEV (reference sequence). CDR3 length: 12 residues. Written as DNA, the CDR3 is TGTGCCACCACTCATGGGGAGGGCGAGCAGTACTTC. Its translation is CATTHGEGEQYF.

The sample holds a few counts of this clonotype. CDR3: CATSEPGQFQETQYF. CDR3 DNA: TGTGCCACCAGTGAGCCGGGACAGTTCCAAGAGACCCAGTACTTC. V gene TRBV24-1 combines with J gene TRBJ2-5; 7 nucleotides agree with TRBD1. The germline V gene encodes CDR1 KGHDR and CDR2 SFDVKD. There are 15 residues in the CDR3. Trimming took 4 bases from V and 1 from J; bases not matched to a gene: 5.

This clonotype was detected a few times. The CDR3: CASSLAPFADEQFF. DNA of the CDR3: TGCGCCAGCAGCTTAGCACCGTTCGCGGATGAGCAGTTCTTC. The chain carries TRBV5-1 and TRBJ2-1, with D uncertain. CDR1 is SGHRS and CDR2 is YFSETQ in the germline V gene. Deletions cut 2 bases from V and 8 bases from J, with 14 bases between. This CDR3 contains 14 residues. The variable domain in full, completed from reference TRBV5-1 and TRBJ2-1, reads KAGVTQTPRYLIKTRGQQVTLSCSPISGHRSVSWYQQTPGQGLQFLFEYFSETQRNKGNFPGRFSGRQFSNSRSEMNVSTLELGDSALYLCASSLAPFADEQFFGPGTRLTVL.

The gene calls are TRBV6-5 and TRBJ2-1, with a weak D call TRBD1 (7 bases). The CDR3 runs 15 residues. Per germline, CDR1 MNHEY and CDR2 SVGAGI. The V end was cut by 6 bases, the J end by 9 bases, with 21 bases between. CDR3 DNA sequence: TGTGCCAGCAGCCGCGACAGGGATAGGCGGGGTGAGCAGTTCTTC. This codes for CASSRDRDRRGEQFF.

The CDR3 loop reads CASRPRGVGYEQYF. The CDR3 nucleotides are TGTGCCAGCAGACCCAGGGGGGTCGGCTACGAGCAGTACTTC. This chain links TRBV27 with TRBJ2-7; D perhaps matches TRBD1 (7 bases). The CDR3 loop spans 14 amino acids. CDR1 is MNHEY, CDR2 SMNVEV, per germline (reference sequence). V was cut by 6 bases and J by 3 bases, with 15 bases left in between.

The V gene is TRBV13, the J gene TRBJ2-5; TRBD2 matches 16 bases. This CDR3 spans 18 amino acids. Per the germline V gene, CDR1 is PRHDT and CDR2 is FYEKMQ (reference sequence). V dropped 1 base and J dropped 3; count of bases not matched to a gene: 5. The CDR3 here is CASSLEGLAGGLKETQYF. The CDR3 DNA follows: TGTGCCAGCAGCTTAGAGGGACTAGCGGGGGGGCTGAAAGAGACCCAGTACTTC.

This clonotype has a handful of counts. The rearrangement joins TRBV4-1 to TRBJ2-3; D is unclear. Trimming removed 4 bases at V and 2 bases at J, with 19 bases between. This CDR3 contains 17 residues. Germline V lookup: CDR1 MGHRA, CDR2 YSYEKL. The CDR3 is CASSPYQDGTFTDTQYF. CDR3 in DNA: TGCGCCAGCAGCCCCTACCAAGACGGTACCTTCACAGATACGCAGTATTTT.

Comments on this clonotype: This may stem from a read error, because a much larger clone lies one nucleotide away. The rearrangement uses TRBV20-1 and TRBJ1-5; D is undetermined. CDR3 length: 17 residues. Germline assignment: CDR1 DFQATT and CDR2 SNEGSKA (reference sequence). Here the CDR3 reads CSARDSTRAGSNRPQHF. The CDR3 nucleotides are TGCAGTGCTAGAGATTCCACTAGGGCAGGCAGCAATCGGCCCCAGCATTTT.

The chain couples TRBV24-1 to TRBJ2-1, with 8 nucleotides matching TRBD2. CDR1 and CDR2 from the germline V gene are KGHDR and SFDVKD. Trimming cost V 6 bases and J 4 bases; bases outside gene matches: 10. This CDR3 has 16 residues. The CDR3 DNA is TGTGCCACCAGTTCTCGACGGGGGGGCCAATACAATGAGCAGTTCTTC. Its translation is CATSSRRGGQYNEQFF.

The chain couples TRBV2 to TRBJ2-7, with no clear D. The DNA end is more similar to TRBJ2-5, so the J call may be wrong. The germline V gene encodes CDR1 SNHLY and CDR2 FYNNEI. CDR3 length: 10 amino acids. CDR3 nucleotide sequence: TGTGCCAGCAGCGGTGGGACCCAGTACTTC. Amino acid sequence: CASSGGTQYF.

This clonotype has a handful of counts. Its ends do not fully match the called genes, so a read error is possible. The chain has TRBV7-2 and TRBJ2-7, with a possible D match to TRBD2 (5 bases). The CDR3 has 14 residues. Per germline, CDR1 SGHTA and CDR2 FQGNSA. This CDR3 reads CASSRDQGSSEQYF. The CDR3 DNA reads TGTGCCAGCTCCCGGGATCAAGGGTCCTCCGAGCAGTACTTC.

The CDR3 loop is CASSVSLGGPTDTQYF. The CDR3 region has the DNA TGTGCCAGCAGCGTATCTCTGGGGGGCCCCACAGATACGCAGTATTTT. This chain links TRBV9 with TRBJ2-3; D assignment may be TRBD1 or TRBD2 (6 bases each). CDR3 size: 16 residues. The V and J ends lost 1 base and 2 bases respectively, with 14 bases between them. CDR1 and CDR2 from the germline V gene are SGDLS and YYNGEE.